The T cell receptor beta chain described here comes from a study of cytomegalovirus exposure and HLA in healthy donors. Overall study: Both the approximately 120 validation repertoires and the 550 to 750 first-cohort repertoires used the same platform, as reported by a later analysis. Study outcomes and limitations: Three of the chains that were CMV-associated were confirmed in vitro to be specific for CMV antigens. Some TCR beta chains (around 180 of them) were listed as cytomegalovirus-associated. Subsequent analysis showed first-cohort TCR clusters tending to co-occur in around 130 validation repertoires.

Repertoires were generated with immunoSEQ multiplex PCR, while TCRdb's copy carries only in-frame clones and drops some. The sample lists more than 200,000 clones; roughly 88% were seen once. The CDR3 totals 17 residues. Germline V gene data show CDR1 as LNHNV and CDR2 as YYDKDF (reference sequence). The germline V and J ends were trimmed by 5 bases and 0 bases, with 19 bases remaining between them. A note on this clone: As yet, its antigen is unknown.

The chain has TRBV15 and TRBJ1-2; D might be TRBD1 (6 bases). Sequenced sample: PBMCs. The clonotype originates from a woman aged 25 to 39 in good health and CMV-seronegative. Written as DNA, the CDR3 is TGTGCCACCAGCGGAGGAAACCGCGGGACAACTAACTATGGCTACACCTTC. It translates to CATSGGNRGTTNYGYTF.